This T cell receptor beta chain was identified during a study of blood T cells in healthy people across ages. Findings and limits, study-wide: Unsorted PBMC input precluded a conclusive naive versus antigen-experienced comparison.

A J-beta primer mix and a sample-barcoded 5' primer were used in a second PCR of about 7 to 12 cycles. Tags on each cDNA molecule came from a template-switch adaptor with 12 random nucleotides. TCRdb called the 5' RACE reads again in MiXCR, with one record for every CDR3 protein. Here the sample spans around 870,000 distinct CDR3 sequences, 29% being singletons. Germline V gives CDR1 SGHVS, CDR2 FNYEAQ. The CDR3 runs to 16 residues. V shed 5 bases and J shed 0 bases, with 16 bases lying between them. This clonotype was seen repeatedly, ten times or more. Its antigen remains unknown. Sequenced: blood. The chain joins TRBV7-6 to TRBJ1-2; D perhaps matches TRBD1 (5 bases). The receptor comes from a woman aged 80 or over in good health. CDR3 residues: CASSLDSSLANYGYTF. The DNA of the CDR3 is TGTGCCAGCAGCCTCGACAGCTCCCTAGCTAACTATGGCTACACCTTC.